Presented here are 30 T cell receptor beta chains from one specimen sequenced in a study of cytomegalovirus exposure and HLA in healthy donors. The PCR had 60 Vbeta and 13 Jbeta primers. Sequencing was performed with immunoSEQ multiplex PCR; in TCRdb, only in-frame clones are kept and a portion is missing. Its table records some 70,000 clones. The specimen was PBMCs. The receptors were sampled from a man aged 40-49 years in good health and CMV-seronegative.

The V call is TRBV6-1, the J call TRBJ2-2, with 9 bases aligning to TRBD1. Looked up from germline, CDR1 is MNHNS and CDR2 is SASEGT. V shed 8 bases, J shed 4 bases, and the junction held 2 bases outside the gene matches. The length of the CDR3 is 13 residues. In DNA form, the CDR3 reads TGTGCCAGCCCACAGGGGGCCACCGGGGAGCTGTTTTTT. This encodes CASPQGATGELFF.

V gene TRBV9 combines with J gene TRBJ1-3; D unclear. This CDR3 region has 15 residues. Germline CDR1 and CDR2: SGDLS and YYNGEE. V lost 0 bases, J lost 4 bases, and 11 bases lay in between. The chain's CDR3 is CASSVEDGRGNTIYF. CDR3 DNA sequence: TGTGCCAGCAGCGTAGAGGATGGGCGAGGAAACACCATATATTTT.

This rearrangement joins TRBV11-2 to TRBJ2-3; D is possibly TRBD2 (7 bases). From germline, CDR1 is SGHAT and CDR2 FQNNGV. This CDR3 has 15 amino acids. V gave up 1 base and J gave up 7 bases, with 15 bases separating them. The CDR3 bases are TGTGCCAGCAGCTTAGTCGGTGGGGGGGCGAATACGCAGTATTTT. Protein sequence: CASSLVGGGANTQYF.

CDR3 loop: CASSYSWTTSNQPQHF. The CDR3 DNA is TGTGCCAGCAGTTACTCTTGGACAACAAGCAATCAGCCCCAGCATTTT. The gene calls are TRBV6-5 and TRBJ1-5; D is possibly TRBD1 (5 bases). The CDR3 runs to 16 residues. Trimming cost V 0 bases and J 1 base, with 10 bases left between them. Germline CDR1 is MNHEY and CDR2 is SVGAGI.

The CDR3: CSVEDRPRAFF. CDR3 in DNA: TGCAGCGTTGAAGACCGTCCCAGGGCTTTCTTT. The genes are TRBV29-1 and TRBJ1-1; the D is unclear. V lost 0 bases to trimming and J lost 11 bases, with 10 bases between them. Germline values: CDR1 SQVTM, CDR2 ANQGSEA. The CDR3 has 11 amino acids.

This chain joins TRBV2 and TRBJ1-1; D not resolved. Between the trimmed V and J ends, which lost 7 bases and 0 bases, there was a span of 6 bases. From germline, CDR1 is SNHLY and CDR2 FYNNEI. There are 12 residues in the CDR3. The CDR3 loop is CASIQMNTEAFF. The CDR3 bases are TGTGCCAGCATACAGATGAACACTGAAGCTTTCTTT.

The rearrangement joins TRBV7-9 to TRBJ2-7; TRBD2 agrees at 8 bases. After removal of 1 base from V and 5 bases from J, the junction contained 7 bases not matched to a gene. The CDR3 length is 15 residues. Germline loops: CDR1 SEHNR, CDR2 FQNEAQ (reference sequence). CDR3 residues: CASSLEGLVPHEQYF. The CDR3, as DNA: TGTGCCAGCAGCTTAGAGGGACTAGTCCCCCACGAGCAGTACTTC.

The chain recombines TRBV4-2 with TRBJ1-1; weak D call: TRBD1 (5 bases). Germline V lookup: CDR1 LGHNA, CDR2 YNFKEQ. Trimming removed 2 bases from V and 5 bases from J, with 18 bases in between. The CDR3 contains 16 residues. CDR3 sequence (DNA): TGTGCCAGCAGCCAACCGGACGGGGGAAGGGAGACTGAAGCTTTCTTT. Its protein product is CASSQPDGGRETEAFF.

This chain connects TRBV19 to TRBJ1-1; D is undetermined. The CDR3 is 14 residues long. The V and J ends lost 1 base and 1 base respectively, with 7 bases between them. Germline CDR1 reads LNHDA; CDR2 reads SQIVND (reference sequence). CDR3 coding DNA: TGTGCCAGTAGTATAGGAGCGACGAACACTGAAGCTTTCTTT. Residues: CASSIGATNTEAFF.

In DNA, the CDR3 is TGCGCCAGCAGCTTGAGAACCTTTCGGACAGGGGACGGGGCCAACGTCCTGACTTTC. Translating gives CASSLRTFRTGDGANVLTF. The genes are TRBV5-1 and TRBJ2-6, with 9 bases lining up with TRBD1. Trimming cost V 1 base and J 4 bases; bases outside gene matches: 12. Germline V gene sequence: CDR1 SGHRS, CDR2 YFSETQ. The CDR3 runs 19 residues.

The genes are TRBV9 and TRBJ2-1; 10 bases map to TRBD2. This CDR3 comprises 17 residues. V was clipped by 0 bases and J by 5 bases; unmatched bases: 8. Germline V CDR1 and CDR2: SGDLS, YYNGEE. The CDR3 reads CASSVGASGGHNNEQFF. Here the CDR3 DNA reads TGTGCCAGCAGCGTAGGGGCTAGCGGGGGACATAACAATGAGCAGTTCTTC.

V gene TRBV30 combines with J gene TRBJ1-2; D possibly corresponds to TRBD1 (5 bases). The CDR3 runs to 13 residues. Germline CDR1 GTSNPN, CDR2 SVGIG (reference sequence). The V and J ends lost 2 bases and 4 bases respectively, with 11 bases between them. Here the CDR3 reads CAWSMGGTYGYTF. In DNA form, the CDR3 reads TGTGCCTGGAGTATGGGGGGGACCTATGGCTACACCTTC.

The chain has TRBV27 and TRBJ2-4; D ambiguous. The CDR3 covers 14 residues. CDR1 and CDR2 (germline): MNHEY, SMNVEV (reference sequence). Trimming stripped 2 bases from V and 4 bases from J, with 9 bases between. CDR3 bases: TGTGCCAGCAGTTTAGATCCCAGGAAAAACATTCAGTACTTC. Amino acids: CASSLDPRKNIQYF.

The chain has TRBV5-5 and TRBJ2-1, with D maybe TRBD1 (6 bases). Germline CDR1 SGHKS, CDR2 YYEKEE (reference sequence). The CDR3 spans 17 residues. Between the trimmed V and J ends, which lost 4 bases and 2 bases, there was a span of 19 bases. The CDR3 loop is CASSRDVWDKAYNEQFF. For the CDR3, the DNA is TGTGCCAGCAGCCGGGATGTTTGGGACAAAGCCTACAATGAGCAGTTCTTC.

The chain employs TRBV6-6 and TRBJ2-7; maybe TRBD1 (6 bases). CDR3 size: 15 residues. The germline V and J ends were trimmed by 4 bases and 3 bases, with 16 bases remaining between them. CDR1 is MNHNY, CDR2 SVGAGI, per germline (reference sequence). The CDR3 nucleotides are TGTGCCAGCAGTTCCCCCCCCACAGGGTACTACGAGCAGTACTTC. Protein: CASSSPPTGYYEQYF.

The genes are TRBV11-2 and TRBJ2-5; 8 nucleotides line up with TRBD1. Germline V gene data show CDR1 as SGHAT and CDR2 as FQNNGV. The CDR3 totals 15 residues. The V gene end was trimmed by 0 bases and the J gene end by 4 bases; junction bases not matched to a gene: 4. CDR3 DNA sequence: TGTGCCAGCAGCTTAGAAGGGACAGGTGGAGAGACCCAGTACTTC. This sequence encodes CASSLEGTGGETQYF.

This chain joins TRBV5-5 and TRBJ1-3, with D tentatively TRBD1 (5 bases). CDR3 length: 15 residues. V lost 3 bases to trimming and J lost 0 bases, with 10 bases between them. Germline CDR1 is SGHKS and CDR2 is YYEKEE (reference sequence). The CDR3 here is CASSWDFSSGNTIYF. For the CDR3, the DNA is TGTGCCAGCAGCTGGGACTTTTCCTCTGGAAACACCATATATTTT.

The V gene is TRBV4-2, the J gene TRBJ2-1, with 13 bases aligning to TRBD2. Trimming took 1 base from V and 6 from J; bases not matched to a gene: 3. Germline CDR1 is LGHNA and CDR2 is YNFKEQ. The CDR3 contains 16 residues. Here the CDR3 reads CASSQATSGGANEQFF. Written as DNA, the CDR3 is TGTGCCAGCAGCCAAGCAACTAGCGGGGGGGCCAATGAGCAGTTCTTC.

V gene TRBV28 combines with J gene TRBJ1-5; 8 bases map to TRBD1. V lost 5 bases, J lost 2 bases, and 11 bases stayed unmatched. This CDR3 spans 17 amino acids. CDR1 and CDR2 from the germline V gene are MDHEN and SYDVKM. DNA of the CDR3: TGTGCCAGCAGTGTCACAAGGACAGGGCATGGCAATCAGCCCCAGCATTTT. Translating gives CASSVTRTGHGNQPQHF.

The V gene is TRBV7-3, the J gene TRBJ2-6; a weak D match, TRBD1 (6 bases). V was clipped by 1 base and J by 3 bases, with 13 bases between them. CDR1 and CDR2 (germline): SGHTA, FQGTGA. The CDR3 is 17 amino acids. CDR3 sequence: CASSLMTGPLGANVLTF. The CDR3, as DNA: TGTGCCAGCAGCTTAATGACAGGCCCCCTTGGGGCCAACGTCCTGACTTTC.

V and J are TRBV29-1 and TRBJ2-1; 9 bases line up with TRBD1. Germline-derived CDR1 and CDR2 are SQVTM and ANQGSEA. The CDR3 consists of 15 residues. V lost 0 bases to trimming and J lost 4 bases; unmatched junction nucleotides: 4. This CDR3 is CSVEDSGQGYNEQFF. The DNA for the CDR3 is TGCAGCGTTGAAGATTCGGGACAGGGTTACAATGAGCAGTTCTTC.

J is TRBJ2-5 and V is TRBV19; 12 positions match TRBD2. The better agreement between TRBJ2-7 and the DNA end casts doubt on the J call. The CDR3 extends over 14 amino acids. Germline V gene lookup returns CDR1 LNHDA and CDR2 SQIVND (reference sequence). The CDR3 sequence: CASSTSGGDYEQYF. In DNA, the CDR3 is TGTGCCAGTAGTACTAGCGGGGGGGACTACGAGCAGTACTTC.

This chain links TRBV11-2 with TRBJ1-1, with TRBD1 matching over 12 bases. The trim removed 6 bases at V and 4 bases at J, leaving 9 bases unmatched. Germline-derived CDR1 and CDR2 are SGHAT and FQNNGV. The CDR3 runs 16 residues. CDR3 sequence: CASSKGQGAWGTEAFF. Written as DNA, the CDR3 is TGTGCCAGCAGTAAGGGACAGGGGGCTTGGGGCACTGAAGCTTTCTTT.

This chain links TRBV28 with TRBJ2-7, with D possibly matching TRBD1 (5 bases). This CDR3 region has 12 residues. Looked up from germline, CDR1 is MDHEN and CDR2 is SYDVKM. Trimming left V 6 bases short and J 3 bases short, with 9 bases between. The CDR3: CASSPTDYEQYF. In DNA form, the CDR3 reads TGTGCCAGCAGCCCGACAGACTACGAGCAGTACTTC.

Regarding this clone: The limits of the CDR3 on the DNA are not certain, so only TCRdb's listed CDR3 is given. The rearrangement joins TRBV11-2 to TRBJ1-6. The CDR3 totals 15 residues, both ends included. Germline V gene sequence: CDR1 SGHAT, CDR2 FQNNGV. The CDR3 protein is CASSSSERYNSPLHF.

This rearrangement joins TRBV6-5 to TRBJ1-1; unclear D gene. CDR3 length: 12 amino acids. Per germline, CDR1 MNHEY and CDR2 SVGAGI. Trimming took off 7 bases at V and 0 bases at J, with 6 bases between the two ends. Written as DNA, the CDR3 is TGTGCCAGCAAATCGGTGAACACTGAAGCTTTCTTT. It specifies CASKSVNTEAFF.

The chain carries TRBV12-5 and TRBJ2-6, with D perhaps matching TRBD2 (6 bases). The CDR3 spans 13 residues. Germline-derived CDR1 and CDR2 are LGHNT and FRNRAP. V was shortened by 9 bases and J by 1 base, with 7 bases between the two germline ends. As DNA, the CDR3 is TGTGCTAGCGGAGGGTCTGGGGCCAACGTCCTGACTTTC. Protein product: CASGGSGANVLTF.

The chain carries TRBV6-1 and TRBJ2-7; D is unclear. The V and J ends lost 4 bases and 0 bases respectively, with 16 bases between them. Germline V gene data show CDR1 as MNHNS and CDR2 as SASEGT. The CDR3 extends over 16 amino acids. The CDR3 loop reads CASSVVQVTSSYEQYF. The CDR3 DNA reads as TGTGCCAGCAGTGTAGTGCAGGTCACGAGCTCCTACGAGCAGTACTTC.

The chain carries TRBV9 and TRBJ2-7, with 9 bases identical to TRBD1. Germline V gene lookup returns CDR1 SGDLS and CDR2 YYNGEE. This CDR3 has 15 residues. After removal of 8 bases from V and 1 base from J, the junction contained 10 bases not matched to a gene. CDR3 sequence: CASSPRTGESYEQYF. Here the CDR3 DNA reads TGTGCCAGTAGCCCCCGGACAGGGGAATCCTACGAGCAGTACTTC.

Turning to this clone: Sequence at one end of the junction differs from germline and may be a read error. This chain links TRBV7-7 with TRBJ2-5; 7 nucleotides match TRBD1. The CDR3 has 15 residues. Germline V CDR1 and CDR2: SSHAT, FNYEAQ (reference sequence). The CDR3 DNA reads as TGTGCTAGCACCGTCTTGACAGGGCGGCAAGAGACCCAGTACTTC. The encoded protein is CASTVLTGRQETQYF.